Listed below are T cell receptor beta chains from one sample, sequenced in a study of CD8 T cells in Susac syndrome. One entry per CDR3 protein, called by TCRdb with MiXCR from the immunoSEQ multiplex PCR reads. Of about 110,000 distinct CDR3 sequences listed, roughly 95% were seen once; the top ten hold about 0.41%. What was sequenced was CD8+ T cells from PBMCs. The receptors originated from a human donor with Susac syndrome. The CDR3 runs from the conserved cysteine through the conserved F or W. Fields, in order: J gene, V gene, CDR3 protein.

TRBJ2-5 | TRBV25-1 | CASNKGITETQYF
TRBJ2-7 | TRBV12-3/TRBV12-4 | CASSRGGDSYEQYF
TRBJ2-4 | TRBV7-9 | CASSSFDRGGNIQYF
TRBJ2-3 | TRBV6-4 | CASSDSVGTDTQYF
TRBJ2-7 | TRBV5-4 | CASSSRGWTDEQYF
TRBJ2-2 | TRBV29-1 | CSVEARGPRNTGELFF
TRBJ2-3 | TRBV27 | CASSPRSTSTDTQYF
TRBJ2-2 | TRBV18 | CASSRPPGAAGELFF
TRBJ1-1 | TRBV23-1 | CASSQSHTRGYTEAFF
TRBJ1-2 | TRBV7-9 | CASSLVQANYGYTF
TRBJ2-5 | TRBV6-5 | CASSYSSRGETQYF
TRBJ2-1 | TRBV3-1 | CASSQSDYNEQFF
TRBJ1-2 | TRBV12-5 | CATGGGNDPYGYTF
TRBJ2-7 | TRBV7-6 | CASSLVVGGSYEQYF
TRBJ1-4 | TRBV7-7 | CASSRGQGTNEKLFF
TRBJ2-3 | TRBV7-2 | CASSFSGGPDTQYF
TRBJ2-3 | TRBV9 | CASHPGGAGADTDTQYF
TRBJ1-4 | TRBV6-6 | CASSPQGATNEKLFF
TRBJ2-7 | TRBV20-1 | CSAKGTEYSYEQYF
TRBJ2-7 | TRBV2 | CASSGDPSYEQYF
TRBJ1-1 | TRBV13 | CASSSLGTPSTEAFF
TRBJ2-7 | TRBV27 | CATGQGGSEQYF
TRBJ1-4 | TRBV9 | CASSVGSQGEKLFF
TRBJ2-3 | TRBV6-4 | CASSERLAGSTDTQYF
TRBJ1-1 | TRBV21-1 | CASSKLGGASEAFF
TRBJ2-5 | TRBV14 | CASSRPPGETQYF
TRBJ1-5 | TRBV6-6 | CASRTDQPQHF
TRBJ2-5 | TRBV20-1 | CSARGGLAGPEETQYF